The TCR beta chain described here comes from a study of early T cells in non-severe SARS-CoV-2 infection. One entry per CDR3 protein results from TCRdb running MiXCR on the 5' RACE reads. Seen here are about 130,000 distinct CDR3 sequences, around 14% observed once, and the top ten hold just over 20%. Germline V CDR1 and CDR2: KGHDR, SFDVKD. The V end was cut by 4 bases, the J end by 9 bases, with 9 bases between. The CDR3 has 12 amino acids. This clonotype has just a few counts. This sequence was found in an adult who was a healthcare worker with PCR-confirmed SARS-CoV-2 infection or an uninfected control (not recorded which). Sequencing was done on a sample of whole blood. The rearrangement uses TRBV24-1 and TRBJ2-1; possibly TRBD2 for D (6 bases). CDR3 protein: CATSEAGREQFF. CDR3 nucleotides: TGTGCCACCAGTGAGGCGGGGCGTGAGCAGTTCTTC.